The 28 T cell receptor beta chains below were found in one sample sequenced in a study of T cell repertoires in cytomegalovirus infection. Each CDR3 protein is one row after TCRdb ran MiXCR on the reads. The sample consists of under 300,000 distinct CDR3 sequences, over 15% of them appearing once. Material for sequencing was CD8+ T cells from PBMCs. The source is a human donor in good health (CMV status not recorded). Some clones in this sample may be carry-over from other donors' samples.

The J gene is TRBJ2-1, the V gene TRBV6-2 or TRBV6-3; tentatively, D is TRBD1 or TRBD2 (5 bases each). With 2 bases removed from V and 3 bases from J, the gap between germline ends came to 8 bases. The CDR3 sequence is 14 residues long. CDR1 is MNHEY and CDR2 is SVGEGT in the germline V gene. DNA of the CDR3: TGTGCCAGCAGTTACCGGGACGGCTACAATGAGCAGTTCTTC. As protein: CASSYRDGYNEQFF.

This clonotype was detected a few times. The rearrangement uses TRBV28 and TRBJ2-3; 7 nucleotides match TRBD1. CDR3 length: 14 amino acids. Per the germline V gene, CDR1 is MDHEN and CDR2 is SYDVKM. J gave up 0 bases and V 6 bases, and 3 bases lay outside the gene matches. CDR3 coding DNA: TGTGCCAGCAGAATACAGGGGAGCACAGATACGCAGTATTTT. This sequence encodes CASRIQGSTDTQYF.

This clonotype was seen many times. The J gene is TRBJ2-7, the V gene TRBV19; the D gene could be TRBD1 or TRBD2 (6 bases each). Trimming removed 4 bases at V and 4 bases at J, with 17 bases between. Germline CDR1 and CDR2: LNHDA and SQIVND (reference sequence). The CDR3 sequence is 15 residues long. The CDR3 nucleotides are TGTGCCAGTAGTACCGATCCGGGGGCGCTGTACGAGCAGTACTTC. It specifies CASSTDPGALYEQYF.

This clonotype was picked up many times. This sequence joins TRBV10-3 and TRBJ1-2; D not resolved. V lost 7 bases and J 3 bases, leaving 24 bases between the germline ends. The germline CDR1 and CDR2 sequences are ENHRY and SYGVKD. The CDR3 consists of 17 residues. CDR3 DNA sequence: TGTGCCATCACATTCGGAGGGAACTTGCTTGGTCACTATGGCTACACCTTC. Its protein product is CAITFGGNLLGHYGYTF.

V is TRBV7-9 and J is TRBJ2-6, with D perhaps given as TRBD1 or TRBD2 (6 bases each). Trimming pared 5 bases from V and 1 base from J, leaving 12 bases between. CDR1 and CDR2 (germline): SEHNR, FQNEAQ (reference sequence). The CDR3 totals 16 residues. Here the CDR3 reads CASSPRGGSGANVLTF. CDR3 DNA: TGTGCCAGCAGCCCCCGAGGGGGGTCTGGGGCCAACGTCCTGACTTTC.

The genes are TRBV19 and TRBJ2-5, with TRBD2 matching 12 bases. Trimming cost V 5 bases and J 2 bases; bases outside gene matches: 9. Per germline, CDR1 LNHDA and CDR2 SQIVND (reference sequence). The CDR3 spans 17 residues. The CDR3 loop is CASSPRTSGVIQETQYF. The DNA for the CDR3 is TGTGCCAGTAGTCCCCGGACTAGCGGGGTAATTCAAGAGACCCAGTACTTC. Using reference TRBV19 and TRBJ2-5 for the parts outside the CDR3, the full variable domain is DGGITQSPKYLFRKEGQNVTLSCEQNLNHDAMYWYRQDPGQGLRLIYYSQIVNDFQKGDIAEGYSVSREKKESFPLTVTSAQKNPTAFYLCASSPRTSGVIQETQYFGPGTRLLVL.

This clonotype appeared many times. CDR3 bases: TGTGCCAGCAGCGTAGGGGGGGCCACCGGGGAGCTGTTTTTT. Protein product: CASSVGGATGELFF. The genes are TRBV9 and TRBJ2-2; perhaps D is TRBD1 or TRBD2 (6 bases each). V lost 0 bases and J lost 4, with 7 bases in between. Germline V gives CDR1 SGDLS, CDR2 YYNGEE. The CDR3 consists of 14 residues.

As concerns this clonotype: This CDR3 is missing its conserved last phenylalanine or tryptophan, likely due to a read error. This chain links TRBV29-1 with TRBJ2-2, with D unclear. V lost 0 bases and J 6 bases, leaving 8 bases between the germline ends. The CDR3 spans 13 residues. Germline assignment: CDR1 SQVTM and CDR2 ANQGSEA. In DNA, the CDR3 is TGCAGCGTTGAAGATGCTCGCCCCGGGGAGCTGTTTTTA. Translated: CSVEDARPGELFL.

This clonotype was found many times. CDR3 amino acids: CASSLGGGGEQFF. The CDR3, as DNA: TGTGCCAGCAGCTTGGGGGGGGGCGGCGAGCAGTTCTTC. The chain links TRBV7-2 to TRBJ2-1; TRBD2 might be the D (7 bases). This CDR3 is built from 13 residues. Germline CDR1 is SGHTA and CDR2 is FQGNSA. Between the trimmed V and J ends, which lost 3 bases and 10 bases, there was a span of 13 bases.

The chain couples TRBV29-1 to TRBJ1-1; 7 bases map to TRBD1. There are 12 residues in the CDR3. Germline CDR1 and CDR2: SQVTM and ANQGSEA. J lost 1 base, V lost 7 bases, and 3 bases had no gene match. CDR3 bases: TGCAGCGCCCGGACAGGGAACACTGAAGCTTTCTTT. It translates to CSARTGNTEAFF.

There are a few counts of this clonotype. The chain is built from TRBV19 and TRBJ2-7; 7 bases fit TRBD1. After removal of 3 bases from V and 4 bases from J, the junction contained 9 bases not matched to a gene. Germline-derived CDR1 and CDR2 are LNHDA and SQIVND (reference sequence). The CDR3 sequence is 15 residues long. The CDR3 DNA reads as TGTGCCAGTAGTATTTCCGGGACAGCCTCTTACGAGCAGTACTTC. Translated: CASSISGTASYEQYF.

In its sample, this clonotype was seen a few times. This chain joins TRBV6-5 and TRBJ2-4; D tentatively reads TRBD1 or TRBD2 (5 bases each). This CDR3 is built from 15 residues. The germline V gene has CDR1 MNHEY and CDR2 SVGAGI. V lost 0 bases to trimming and J lost 8 bases, with 14 bases between them. The CDR3 sequence is CASSYSIVGGDIQYF. The CDR3, as DNA: TGTGCCAGCAGTTACTCGATTGTTGGGGGAGACATTCAGTACTTC.

The chain combines TRBV6-6 with TRBJ2-7; tentatively, D is TRBD2 (6 bases). The CDR3 totals 16 residues. The V end lost 1 base, the J end lost 0 bases, and 13 bases lay between the germline ends. Germline CDR1 is MNHNY and CDR2 is SVGAGI (reference sequence). Written as DNA, the CDR3 is TGTGCCAGCAGTTACTTGACTAGTGGAAGCTCCTACGAGCAGTACTTC. It translates to CASSYLTSGSSYEQYF.

This clonotype was counted only a few times. This chain uses TRBV12-3 or TRBV12-4 with TRBJ1-1; D unresolved. V lost 5 bases and J lost 5, with 15 bases in between. CDR3 size: 14 residues. CDR3 residues: CASSPERIPTEAFF. CDR3 bases: TGTGCCAGCAGTCCCGAGAGAATTCCGACTGAAGCTTTCTTT.

The chain has TRBV6-1 and TRBJ1-4; weak D call: TRBD1 (5 bases). Germline V lookup: CDR1 MNHNS, CDR2 SASEGT. The V end lost 3 bases, the J end lost 4 bases, and 9 bases lay between the germline ends. CDR3 length equals 14 residues. CDR3 amino acids: CASSDGGGNEKLFF. The CDR3 DNA sequence: TGTGCCAGCAGTGACGGGGGGGGTAATGAAAAACTGTTTTTT.

This clonotype came up many times. The chain is built from TRBV7-8 and TRBJ1-6; 7 bases map to TRBD1. The CDR3 runs to 16 residues. CDR1 is SGHVS, CDR2 FQNEAQ, per germline. Unmatched junction bases numbered 2, after V lost 0 bases and J lost 3 bases. The CDR3 reads CASSLAGQYYNSPLHF. CDR3 DNA sequence: TGTGCCAGCAGCTTAGCGGGACAGTACTATAATTCACCCCTCCACTTT.

There are a few counts of this clonotype. The chain employs TRBV7-9 and TRBJ2-2, with D possibly TRBD1 on 6 matching bases. The CDR3 runs to 15 residues. V dropped 5 bases and J dropped 2 bases, with 12 bases sitting between them. CDR1 and CDR2 (germline): SEHNR, FQNEAQ (reference sequence). The CDR3 here is CASSPETGNTGELFF. The CDR3 DNA follows: TGTGCCAGCAGCCCTGAGACAGGCAACACCGGGGAGCTGTTTTTT. Full variable domain (remainder filled in from reference TRBV7-9 and TRBJ2-2): DTGVSQNPRHKITKRGQNVTFRCDPISEHNRLYWYRQTLGQGPEFLTYFQNEAQLEKSRLLSDRFSAERPKGSFSTLEIQRTEQGDSAMYLCASSPETGNTGELFFGEGSRLTVL.

This clonotype was seen only a few times. V gene TRBV29-1 combines with J gene TRBJ2-2; either TRBD1 or TRBD2 may fit D (5 bases each). CDR1 SQVTM and CDR2 ANQGSEA come from the germline V gene. V was trimmed by 7 bases and J by 5 bases, leaving 20 bases between them. The CDR3 covers 15 residues. CDR3 coding DNA: TGCAGCGCCTACAATCCCGGGACGGTGACCGGGGAGCTGTTTTTT. Translating it yields CSAYNPGTVTGELFF.

The rearrangement links TRBV27 to TRBJ2-1; 13 nucleotides align to TRBD2. The trim removed 7 bases at V and 1 base at J, leaving 10 bases unmatched. Germline loops: CDR1 MNHEY, CDR2 SMNVEV (reference sequence). This CDR3 region has 18 residues. The CDR3 protein is CASMSPGLAGRSYNEQFF. The CDR3 nucleotides are TGTGCCAGCATGAGCCCGGGACTAGCGGGGAGGTCCTACAATGAGCAGTTCTTC.

The J gene is TRBJ2-1, the V gene TRBV7-8; 13 nucleotides agree with TRBD2. Trimming removed 4 bases from V and 5 bases from J; junction bases left unmatched: 2. This CDR3 is 15 amino acids long. Germline assignment: CDR1 SGHVS and CDR2 FQNEAQ. The CDR3 loop is CASSSTSGGNNEQFF. For the CDR3, the DNA is TGTGCCAGCAGCTCGACTAGCGGGGGGAACAATGAGCAGTTCTTC.

There are many counts of this clonotype. The chain couples TRBV7-2 to TRBJ2-5; D ambiguous. The CDR3 is 13 residues long. Germline CDR1 SGHTA, CDR2 FQGNSA. Trimming cost V 5 bases and J 1 base, with 8 bases left between them. CDR3 amino acids: CASSRSTQETQYF. In nucleotides, the CDR3 is TGTGCCAGCAGCCGATCGACCCAAGAGACCCAGTACTTC. Full variable domain (outside the CDR3, taken from reference TRBV7-2 and TRBJ2-5): GAGVSQSPSNKVTEKGKDVELRCDPISGHTALYWYRQSLGQGLEFLIYFQGNSAPDKSGLPSDRFSAERTGGSVSTLTIQRTQQEDSAVYLCASSRSTQETQYFGPGTRLLVL.

There are a few counts of this clonotype. The rearrangement links TRBV20-1 to TRBJ2-1, with TRBD2 matching over 11 bases. The CDR3 is 16 residues long. Germline V gene data show CDR1 as DFQATT and CDR2 as SNEGSKA (reference sequence). The junction had 5 bases not matched to a gene; V was cut back by 0 bases and J by 4 bases. DNA of the CDR3: TGCAGTGCTAGAGATCGCCGACTAGCGGGGTACAATGAGCAGTTCTTC. This gives the protein CSARDRRLAGYNEQFF.

This clonotype was counted a few times. A much larger clone differs by one base, so this may be a read error. The chain links TRBV9 to TRBJ1-1, with 7 nucleotides matching TRBD1. Germline V CDR1 and CDR2: SGDLS, YYNGEE. The CDR3 loop spans 14 amino acids. V lost 2 bases, J lost 0 bases, and 1 base stayed unmatched. The CDR3 bases are TGTGCCAGCAGCGTGACAGGGATGAACACTGAAGCTTTCTTT. Amino acid sequence: CASSVTGMNTEAFF.

For this clonotype: Sequence at one end of the junction differs from germline and may be a read error. The V gene is TRBV5-1, the J gene TRBJ2-1, with 11 bases fitting TRBD2. The CDR3 has 14 amino acids. In germline, CDR1 is SGHRS, CDR2 YFSETQ. CDR3 in DNA: TGCCCCAGCAGTCTAGCGGGGGGATACAATGAGCAGTTCTTC. Translated: CPSSLAGGYNEQFF.

This clonotype was seen a few times. The V gene is TRBV11-2, the J gene TRBJ2-3; 12 nucleotides align to TRBD2. Germline CDR1 SGHAT, CDR2 FQNNGV. The V and J ends lost 3 bases and 4 bases, in that order; junction bases with no gene match: 5. The CDR3 contains 16 residues. The CDR3 DNA sequence: TGTGCCAGCAGCTTGGTTACTAGCGGGGGGTCAGATACGCAGTATTTT. Translated: CASSLVTSGGSDTQYF.

CDR3 in DNA: TGCGCCAGCAGCTTACGGACAGGGTTGAACACTGAAGCTTTCTTT. Its translation is CASSLRTGLNTEAFF. The chain combines TRBV5-1 with TRBJ1-1, with 8 bases aligning to TRBD1. Germline V gives CDR1 SGHRS, CDR2 YFSETQ. The CDR3 sequence is 15 residues long. V was clipped by 2 bases and J by 0 bases; unmatched bases: 3.

This clonotype was seen ten or more times. J is TRBJ2-3 and V is TRBV7-9; TRBD1 agrees at 8 bases. Germline trimming cut 5 bases from V and 4 bases from J; bases unmatched to any gene: 5. This CDR3 has 14 amino acids. The germline V gene has CDR1 SEHNR and CDR2 FQNEAQ (reference sequence). In nucleotides, the CDR3 is TGTGCCAGCAGCCCCGGACAGGGCTCAGATACGCAGTATTTT. Translated: CASSPGQGSDTQYF. Variable domain in full (rest from reference TRBV7-9 and TRBJ2-3): DTGVSQNPRHKITKRGQNVTFRCDPISEHNRLYWYRQTLGQGPEFLTYFQNEAQLEKSRLLSDRFSAERPKGSFSTLEIQRTEQGDSAMYLCASSPGQGSDTQYFGPGTRLTVL.

This clonotype was seen at least ten times. This chain joins TRBV6-5 and TRBJ1-1, with a possible D match to TRBD1 (5 bases). CDR3 size: 15 residues. The V and J ends lost 8 bases and 5 bases respectively, with 21 bases between them. Looked up from germline, CDR1 is MNHEY and CDR2 is SVGAGI. The DNA of the CDR3 is TGTGCCAGCGTTCGGGAAAGGTGGGGGGGGACTGAAGCTTTCTTT. Translated, it gives CASVRERWGGTEAFF.